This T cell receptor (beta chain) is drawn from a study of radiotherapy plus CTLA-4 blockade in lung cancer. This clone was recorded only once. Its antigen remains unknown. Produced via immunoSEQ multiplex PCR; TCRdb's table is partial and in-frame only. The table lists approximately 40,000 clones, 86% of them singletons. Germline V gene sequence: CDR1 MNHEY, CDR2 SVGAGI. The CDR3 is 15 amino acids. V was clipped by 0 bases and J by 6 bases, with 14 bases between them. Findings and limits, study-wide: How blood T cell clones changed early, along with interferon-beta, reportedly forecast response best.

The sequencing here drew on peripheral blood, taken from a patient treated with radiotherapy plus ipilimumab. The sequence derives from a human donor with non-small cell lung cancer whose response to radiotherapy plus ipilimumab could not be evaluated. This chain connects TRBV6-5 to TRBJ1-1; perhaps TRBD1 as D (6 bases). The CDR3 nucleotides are TGTGCCAGCAGTTACTCGATATGGGGGCGCCCTGAAGCTTTCTTT. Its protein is CASSYSIWGRPEAFF.